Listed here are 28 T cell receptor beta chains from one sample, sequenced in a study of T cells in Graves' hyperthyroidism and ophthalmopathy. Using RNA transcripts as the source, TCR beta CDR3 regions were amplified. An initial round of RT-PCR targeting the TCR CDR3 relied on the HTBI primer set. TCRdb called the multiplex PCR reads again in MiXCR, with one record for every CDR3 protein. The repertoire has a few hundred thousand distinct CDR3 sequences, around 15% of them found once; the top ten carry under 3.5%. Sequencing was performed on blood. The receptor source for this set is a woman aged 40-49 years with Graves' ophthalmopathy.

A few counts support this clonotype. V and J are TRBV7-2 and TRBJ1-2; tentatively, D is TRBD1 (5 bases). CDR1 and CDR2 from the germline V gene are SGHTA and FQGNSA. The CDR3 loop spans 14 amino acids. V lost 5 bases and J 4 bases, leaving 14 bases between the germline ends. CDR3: CASSPGFLGYGYTF. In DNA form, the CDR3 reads TGTGCCAGCAGCCCAGGGTTCTTAGGCTATGGCTACACCTTC.

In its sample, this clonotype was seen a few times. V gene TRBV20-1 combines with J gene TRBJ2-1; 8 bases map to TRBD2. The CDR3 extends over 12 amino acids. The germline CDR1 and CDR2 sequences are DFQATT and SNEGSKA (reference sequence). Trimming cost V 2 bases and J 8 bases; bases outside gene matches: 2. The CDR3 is CSARRGGDEQFF. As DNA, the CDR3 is TGCAGTGCTAGACGGGGGGGCGATGAGCAGTTCTTC.

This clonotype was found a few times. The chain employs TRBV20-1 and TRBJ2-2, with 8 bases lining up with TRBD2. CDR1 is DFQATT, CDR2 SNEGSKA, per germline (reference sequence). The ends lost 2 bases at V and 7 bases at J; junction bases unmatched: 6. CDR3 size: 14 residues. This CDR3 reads CSARTGGPNGELFF. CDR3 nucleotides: TGCAGTGCTAGAACGGGAGGGCCGAACGGGGAGCTGTTTTTT.

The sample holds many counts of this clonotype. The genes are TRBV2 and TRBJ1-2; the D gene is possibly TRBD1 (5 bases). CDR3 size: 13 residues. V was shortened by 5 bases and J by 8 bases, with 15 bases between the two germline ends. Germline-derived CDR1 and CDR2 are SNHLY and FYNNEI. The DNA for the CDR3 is TGTGCCAGCAGTTGGGACGGAACTCGGGGCTACACCTTC. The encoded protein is CASSWDGTRGYTF.

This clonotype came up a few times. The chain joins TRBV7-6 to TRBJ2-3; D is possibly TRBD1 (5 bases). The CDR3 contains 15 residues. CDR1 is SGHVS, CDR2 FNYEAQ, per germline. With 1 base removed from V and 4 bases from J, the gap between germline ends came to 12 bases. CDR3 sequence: CASSLGGGRPDTQYF. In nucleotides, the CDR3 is TGTGCCAGCAGCTTAGGGGGCGGCCGGCCAGATACGCAGTATTTT.

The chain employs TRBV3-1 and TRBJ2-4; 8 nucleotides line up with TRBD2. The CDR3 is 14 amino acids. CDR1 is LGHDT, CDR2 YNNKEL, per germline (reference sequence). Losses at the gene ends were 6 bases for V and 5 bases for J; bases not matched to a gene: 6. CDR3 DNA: TGTGCCAGCAGTCAACTAGCGGAAGAAAACATTCAGTACTTC. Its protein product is CASSQLAEENIQYF.

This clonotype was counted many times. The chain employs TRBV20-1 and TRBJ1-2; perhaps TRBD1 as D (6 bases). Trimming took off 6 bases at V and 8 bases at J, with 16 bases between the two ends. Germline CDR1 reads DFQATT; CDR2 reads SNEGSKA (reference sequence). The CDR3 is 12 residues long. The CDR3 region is CSAIQGHEGYTF. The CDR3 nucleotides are TGCAGTGCCATACAGGGCCACGAGGGCTACACCTTC.

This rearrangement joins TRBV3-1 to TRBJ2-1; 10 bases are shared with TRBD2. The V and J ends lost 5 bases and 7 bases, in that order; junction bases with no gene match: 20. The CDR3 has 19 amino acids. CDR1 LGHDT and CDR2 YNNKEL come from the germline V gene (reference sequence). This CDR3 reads CASSGRDRHALAGVNEQFF. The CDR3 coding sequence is TGTGCCAGCAGCGGGCGGGACAGACACGCTCTAGCGGGAGTTAATGAGCAGTTCTTC.

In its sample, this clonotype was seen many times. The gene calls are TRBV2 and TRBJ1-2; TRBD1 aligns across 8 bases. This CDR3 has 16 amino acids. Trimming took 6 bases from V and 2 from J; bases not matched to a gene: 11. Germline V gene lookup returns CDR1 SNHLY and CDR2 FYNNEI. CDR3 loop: CASSSGAQGANYGYTF. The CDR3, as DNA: TGTGCCAGCAGCTCCGGGGCCCAGGGGGCAAACTATGGCTACACCTTC.

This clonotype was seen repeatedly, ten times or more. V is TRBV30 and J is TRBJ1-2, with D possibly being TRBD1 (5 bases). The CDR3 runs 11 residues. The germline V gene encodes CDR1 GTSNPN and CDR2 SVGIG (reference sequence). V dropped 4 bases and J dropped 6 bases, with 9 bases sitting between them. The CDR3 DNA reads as TGTGCCTGGATGAGGGGAGATGGCTACACCTTC. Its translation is CAWMRGDGYTF.

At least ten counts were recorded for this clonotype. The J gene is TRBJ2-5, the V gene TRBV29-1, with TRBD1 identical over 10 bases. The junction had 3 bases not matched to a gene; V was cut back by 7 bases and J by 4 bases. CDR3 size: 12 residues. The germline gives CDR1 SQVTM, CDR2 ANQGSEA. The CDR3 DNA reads TGCAGCGCTGGACAGGGGGGAGAGACCCAGTACTTC. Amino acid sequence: CSAGQGGETQYF.

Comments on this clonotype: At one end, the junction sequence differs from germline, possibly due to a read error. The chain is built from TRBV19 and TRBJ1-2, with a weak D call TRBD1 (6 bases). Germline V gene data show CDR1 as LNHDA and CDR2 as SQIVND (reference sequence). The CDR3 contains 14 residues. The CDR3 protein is CASSPGHGTDGYAF. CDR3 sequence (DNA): TGTGCCAGTAGTCCGGGACACGGGACGGATGGCTACGCCTTC.

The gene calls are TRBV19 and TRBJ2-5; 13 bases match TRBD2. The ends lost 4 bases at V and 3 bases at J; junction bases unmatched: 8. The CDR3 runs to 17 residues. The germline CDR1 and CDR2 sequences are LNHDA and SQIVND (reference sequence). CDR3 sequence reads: CASSKLAGGPSKETQYF. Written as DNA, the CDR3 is TGTGCCAGTAGTAAACTAGCGGGAGGGCCCTCCAAAGAGACCCAGTACTTC. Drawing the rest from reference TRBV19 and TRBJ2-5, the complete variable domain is DGGITQSPKYLFRKEGQNVTLSCEQNLNHDAMYWYRQDPGQGLRLIYYSQIVNDFQKGDIAEGYSVSREKKESFPLTVTSAQKNPTAFYLCASSKLAGGPSKETQYFGPGTRLLVL.

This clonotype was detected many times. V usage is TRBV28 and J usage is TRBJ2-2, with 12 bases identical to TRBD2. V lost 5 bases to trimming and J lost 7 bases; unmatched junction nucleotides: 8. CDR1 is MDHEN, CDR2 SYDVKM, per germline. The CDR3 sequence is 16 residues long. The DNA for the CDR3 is TGTGCCAGCAGTCCTGGACTAGCGGGACCGGTCGGGGAGCTGTTTTTT. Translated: CASSPGLAGPVGELFF.

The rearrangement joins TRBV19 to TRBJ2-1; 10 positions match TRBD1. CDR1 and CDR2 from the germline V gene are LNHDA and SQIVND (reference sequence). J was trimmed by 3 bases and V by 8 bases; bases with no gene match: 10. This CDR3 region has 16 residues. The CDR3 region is CASLPTGQGFYNEQFF. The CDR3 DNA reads TGTGCCAGTCTTCCCACGGGACAGGGGTTCTACAATGAGCAGTTCTTC.

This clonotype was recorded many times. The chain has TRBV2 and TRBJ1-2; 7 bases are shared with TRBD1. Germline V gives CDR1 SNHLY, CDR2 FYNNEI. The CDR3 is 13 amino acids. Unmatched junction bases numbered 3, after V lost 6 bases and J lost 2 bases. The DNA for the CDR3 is TGTGCCAGCAGCTCGGGACAGAACTATGGCTACACCTTC. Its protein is CASSSGQNYGYTF. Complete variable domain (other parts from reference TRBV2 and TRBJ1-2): EPEVTQTPSHQVTQMGQEVILRCVPISNHLYFYWYRQILGQKVEFLVSFYNNEISEKSEIFDDQFSVERPDGSNFTLKIRSTKLEDSAMYFCASSSGQNYGYTFGSGTRLTVV.

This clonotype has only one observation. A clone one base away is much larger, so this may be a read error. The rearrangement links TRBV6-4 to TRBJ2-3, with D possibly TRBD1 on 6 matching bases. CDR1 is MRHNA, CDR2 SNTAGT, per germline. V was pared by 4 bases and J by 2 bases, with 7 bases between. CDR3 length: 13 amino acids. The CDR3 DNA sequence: TGTGCCAGCAGTGCAGGGGACACAGATACGCAGTATTTT. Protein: CASSAGDTDTQYF.

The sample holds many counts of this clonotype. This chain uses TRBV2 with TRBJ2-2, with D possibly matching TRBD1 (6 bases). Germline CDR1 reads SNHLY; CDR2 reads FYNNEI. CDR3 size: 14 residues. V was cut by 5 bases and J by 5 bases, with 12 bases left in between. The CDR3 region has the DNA TGTGCCAGCAGTCAACAGGGCGAAACCGGGGAGCTGTTTTTT. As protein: CASSQQGETGELFF.

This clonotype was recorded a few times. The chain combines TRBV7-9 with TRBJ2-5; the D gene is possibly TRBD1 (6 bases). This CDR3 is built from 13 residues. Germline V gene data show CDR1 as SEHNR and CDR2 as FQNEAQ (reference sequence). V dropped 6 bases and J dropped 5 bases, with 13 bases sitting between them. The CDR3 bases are TGTGCCAGCAGAACAGGGATTTTGGAGACCCAGTACTTC. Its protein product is CASRTGILETQYF.

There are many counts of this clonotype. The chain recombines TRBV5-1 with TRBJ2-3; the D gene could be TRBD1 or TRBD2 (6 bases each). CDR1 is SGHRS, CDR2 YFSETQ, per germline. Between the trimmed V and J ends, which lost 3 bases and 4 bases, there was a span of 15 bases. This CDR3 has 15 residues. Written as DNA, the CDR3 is TGCGCCAGCAGCTCGACAGGAGGGCCGGCAGATACGCAGTATTTT. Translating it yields CASSSTGGPADTQYF. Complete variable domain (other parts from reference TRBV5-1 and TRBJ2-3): KAGVTQTPRYLIKTRGQQVTLSCSPISGHRSVSWYQQTPGQGLQFLFEYFSETQRNKGNFPGRFSGRQFSNSRSEMNVSTLELGDSALYLCASSSTGGPADTQYFGPGTRLTVL.

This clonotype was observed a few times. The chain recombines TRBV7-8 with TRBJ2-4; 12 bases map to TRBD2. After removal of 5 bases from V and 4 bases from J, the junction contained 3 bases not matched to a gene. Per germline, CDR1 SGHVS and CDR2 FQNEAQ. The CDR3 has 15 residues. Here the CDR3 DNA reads TGTGCCAGCAGCCCCGGGACTAGCGGGAAAAACATTCAGTACTTC. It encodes CASSPGTSGKNIQYF.

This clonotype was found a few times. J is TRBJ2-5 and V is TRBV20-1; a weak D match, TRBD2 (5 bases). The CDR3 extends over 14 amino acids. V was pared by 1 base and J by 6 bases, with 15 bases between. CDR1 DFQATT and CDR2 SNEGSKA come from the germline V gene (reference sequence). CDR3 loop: CSARAMQTGKTQYF. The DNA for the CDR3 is TGCAGTGCTAGAGCCATGCAAACGGGAAAGACCCAGTACTTC.

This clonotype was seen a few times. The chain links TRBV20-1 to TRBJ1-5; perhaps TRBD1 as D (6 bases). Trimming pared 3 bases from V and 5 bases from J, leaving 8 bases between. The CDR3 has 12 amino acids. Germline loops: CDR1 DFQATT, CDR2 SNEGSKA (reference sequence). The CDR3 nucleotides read TGCAGTGCTAGTCCAGGGGATCAGCCCCAGCATTTT. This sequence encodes CSASPGDQPQHF.

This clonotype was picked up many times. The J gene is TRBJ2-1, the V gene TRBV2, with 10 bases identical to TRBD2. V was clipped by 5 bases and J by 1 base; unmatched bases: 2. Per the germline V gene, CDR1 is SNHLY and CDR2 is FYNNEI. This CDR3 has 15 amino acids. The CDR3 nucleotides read TGTGCCAGCAGTAATAGCGGGGGGTCCTACAATGAGCAGTTCTTC. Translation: CASSNSGGSYNEQFF.

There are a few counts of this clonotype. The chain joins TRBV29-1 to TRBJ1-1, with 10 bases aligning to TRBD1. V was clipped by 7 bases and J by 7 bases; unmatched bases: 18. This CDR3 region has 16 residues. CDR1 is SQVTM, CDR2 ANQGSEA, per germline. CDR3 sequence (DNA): TGCAGCGGTATCGGGGGACAGGGGCGCCGCGCGCATGAAGCTTTCTTT. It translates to CSGIGGQGRRAHEAFF. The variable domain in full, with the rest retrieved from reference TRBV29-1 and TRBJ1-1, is SAVISQKPSRDICQRGTSLTIQCQVDSQVTMMFWYRQQPGQSLTLIATANQGSEATYESGFVIDKFPISRPNLTFSTLTVSNMSPEDSSIYLCSGIGGQGRRAHEAFFGQGTRLTVV.

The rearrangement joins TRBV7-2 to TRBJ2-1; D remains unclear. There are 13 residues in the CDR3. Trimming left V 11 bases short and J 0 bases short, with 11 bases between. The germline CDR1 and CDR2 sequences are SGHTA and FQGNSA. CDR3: CAAHRGSYNEQFF. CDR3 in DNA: TGTGCCGCCCACAGAGGCTCCTACAATGAGCAGTTCTTC.

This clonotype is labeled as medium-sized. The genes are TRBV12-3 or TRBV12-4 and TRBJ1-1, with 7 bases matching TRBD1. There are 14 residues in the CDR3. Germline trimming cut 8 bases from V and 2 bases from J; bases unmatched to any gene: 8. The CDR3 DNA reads TGTGCCAGCGTTGGGGGACAGCACAACACTGAAGCTTTCTTT. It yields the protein CASVGGQHNTEAFF.

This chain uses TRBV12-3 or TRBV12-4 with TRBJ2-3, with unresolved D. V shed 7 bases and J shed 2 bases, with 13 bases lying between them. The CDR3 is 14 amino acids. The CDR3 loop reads CASKIWGSTDTQYF. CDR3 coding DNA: TGTGCCAGCAAGATTTGGGGATCCACAGATACGCAGTATTTT.